The 3 T cell receptor beta chains below were found in one sample sequenced in a study of draining lymph node invasion in breast cancer. Sorting for CD4+ CD45RA- CD25- cells yielded memory conventional CD4 T cells. TCRdb re-called the bulk RNA-seq reads with MiXCR, one entry per CDR3 protein. The sample lists fewer than 2,500 distinct CDR3 sequences, under 90% seen once, with approximately 2.5% in the top ten. Sequencing was carried out using sorted memory CD4+ effector T cells from a lymph node. The receptor set was obtained from a female donor with luminal breast cancer.

The chain couples TRBV9 to TRBJ2-2; possibly TRBD2 for D (6 bases). Germline loops: CDR1 SGDLS, CDR2 YYNGEE. The ends were cut back, 4 bases at V and 1 base at J, with 11 bases in the middle. The CDR3 is 15 residues long. The CDR3 protein is CASSPHSGNTGELFF. In DNA form, the CDR3 reads TGTGCCAGCAGCCCCCATAGCGGGAACACCGGGGAGCTGTTTTTT.

The CDR3 DNA sequence: TGCGCCAGCAGCGAGGGGGCGCGGGAGACCCAGTACTTC. Its translation: CASSEGARETQYF. The J gene is TRBJ2-5, the V gene TRBV5-1; 7 bases map to TRBD1. The CDR3 is made up of 13 amino acids. Unmatched junction bases numbered 5, after V lost 4 bases and J lost 5 bases. Germline CDR1 and CDR2: SGHRS and YFSETQ.

Worth noting for this clonotype: An end of the junction differs from the germline gene, which may be a read error. V gene TRBV20-1 combines with J gene TRBJ1-4, with unresolved D. The germline CDR1 and CDR2 sequences are DFQATT and SNEGSKA (reference sequence). The CDR3 has 12 amino acids. The chain's CDR3 is CSARDMGERLFF. CDR3 DNA: TGCAGTGCTAGAGATATGGGAGAAAGACTGTTTTTT.